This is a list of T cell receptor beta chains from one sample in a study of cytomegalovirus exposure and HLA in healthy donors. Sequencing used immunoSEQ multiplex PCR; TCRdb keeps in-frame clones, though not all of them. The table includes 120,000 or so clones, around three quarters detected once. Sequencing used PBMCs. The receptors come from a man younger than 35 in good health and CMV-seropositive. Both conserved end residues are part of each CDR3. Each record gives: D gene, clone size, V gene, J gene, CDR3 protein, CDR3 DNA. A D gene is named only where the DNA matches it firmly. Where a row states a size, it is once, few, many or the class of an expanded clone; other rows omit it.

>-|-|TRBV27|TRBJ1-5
CASSLSGRINNQPQHF
TGTGCCAGCAGTTTATCGGGGCGGATTAACAATCAGCCCCAGCATTTT
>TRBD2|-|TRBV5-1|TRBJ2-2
CASSAPAGGDTGELFF
TGCGCCAGCAGCGCCCCGGCGGGAGGAGACACCGGGGAGCTGTTTTTT
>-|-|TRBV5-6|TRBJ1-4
CASSFSLIQGSEKLFF
TGTGCCAGCAGCTTTTCGTTAATCCAGGGGTCCGAAAAACTGTTTTTT
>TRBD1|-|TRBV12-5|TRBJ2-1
CASGLTSSATGNEQFF
TGTGCTAGTGGTTTGACTTCGTCCGCGACAGGGAATGAGCAGTTCTTC
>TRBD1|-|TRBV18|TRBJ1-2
CASSQGQGSGYTF
TGTGCCAGCTCACAAGGACAGGGTAGTGGCTACACCTTC
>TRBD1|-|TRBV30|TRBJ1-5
CAWKITGAGYQPQHF
TGTGCCTGGAAAATAACAGGGGCGGGATATCAGCCCCAGCATTTT
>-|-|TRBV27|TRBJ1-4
CASSSGSGDEKLFF
TGTGCCAGCAGTTCAGGGTCAGGGGATGAAAAACTGTTTTTT
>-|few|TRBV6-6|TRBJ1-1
CASARRSNTEAFF
TGTGCCAGCGCTCGCAGGTCGAACACTGAAGCTTTCTTT
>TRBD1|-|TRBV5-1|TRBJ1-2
CASSPGTGFGYTF
TGCGCCAGCAGCCCGGGGACAGGGTTTGGCTACACCTTC
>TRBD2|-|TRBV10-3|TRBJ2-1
CAISFLAAENNEQFF
TGTGCCATCAGTTTCCTAGCGGCGGAGAACAATGAGCAGTTCTTC
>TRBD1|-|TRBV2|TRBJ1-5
CASSVIGGYQPQHF
TGTGCCAGCAGTGTGATAGGGGGCTATCAGCCCCAGCATTTT
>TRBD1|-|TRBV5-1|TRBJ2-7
CASTLTGASYEQYF
TGCGCCAGCACCCTAACAGGGGCCTCCTACGAGCAGTACTTC
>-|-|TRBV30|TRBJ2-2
CAWSRDFYTGELFF
TGTGCCTGGAGTCGGGACTTCTACACCGGGGAGCTGTTTTTT
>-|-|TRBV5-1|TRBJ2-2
CASSLSGRANTGELFF
TGCGCCAGCAGCTTGTCCGGCAGGGCCAACACCGGGGAGCTGTTTTTT
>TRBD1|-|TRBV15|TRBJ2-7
CATSREVWADRDYEQYF
TGTGCCACCAGCAGAGAGGTATGGGCGGACAGGGATTACGAGCAGTACTTC
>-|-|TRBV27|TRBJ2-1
CASSLPGGLYNEQFF
TGTGCCAGCAGTTTACCAGGGGGACTCTACAATGAGCAGTTCTTC
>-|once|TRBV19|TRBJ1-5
CASSIVGARGNQPQHF
TGTGCCAGTAGTATAGTGGGGGCGCGTGGCAATCAGCCCCAGCATTTT
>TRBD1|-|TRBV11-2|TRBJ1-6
CASSLGRGQGAFSPLHF
TGTGCCAGCAGCTTAGGTCGGGGACAGGGGGCATTTTCACCCCTCCACTTT
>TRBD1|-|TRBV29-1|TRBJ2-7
CSAESGTEYEQYF
TGCAGCGCTGAGAGTGGGACAGAATACGAGCAGTACTTC
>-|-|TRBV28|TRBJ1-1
CASQIFGVGVGTEAFF
TGTGCCAGCCAGATATTCGGAGTCGGGGTTGGCACTGAAGCTTTCTTT
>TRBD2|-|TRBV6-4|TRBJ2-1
CASLPPGTTYNEQFF
TGTGCCAGCCTTCCGCCGGGGACTACTTACAATGAGCAGTTCTTC
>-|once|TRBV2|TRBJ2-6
CASKSQGSGANGLTF
TGTGCCAGCAAGTCACAGGGAAGTGGGGCCAACGGCCTGACTTTC
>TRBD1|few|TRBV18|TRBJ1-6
CASSPRDSTNSPLHF
TGTGCCAGCTCACCAAGGGACAGTACTAATTCACCCCTCCACTTT
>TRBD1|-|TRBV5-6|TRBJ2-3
CASSHPGQHTDTQYF
TGTGCCAGCAGCCATCCGGGACAGCACACAGATACGCAGTATTTT
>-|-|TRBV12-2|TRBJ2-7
CASRSRGQYYEQYF
TGTGCAAGTCGCTCACGAGGACAGTACTACGAGCAGTACTTC
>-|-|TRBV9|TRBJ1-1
CASSVFDSNTEAFF
TGTGCCAGCAGCGTATTCGACAGCAACACTGAAGCTTTCTTT
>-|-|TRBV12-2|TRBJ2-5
CASRSPRLDPCQETQYF
TGTGCAAGTCGCTCCCCCCGACTAGATCCGTGCCAAGAGACCCAGTACTTC
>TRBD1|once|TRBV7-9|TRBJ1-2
CASSPVGDRGLYGGYTF
TGTGCCAGCAGCCCAGTGGGGGACAGGGGGCTTTATGGCGGCTACACCTTC
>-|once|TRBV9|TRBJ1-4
CASSVGQGNIREKLFF
TGTGCCAGCAGCGTTGGTCAGGGAAATATAAGAGAAAAACTGTTTTTT
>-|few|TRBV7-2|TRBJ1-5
CASSSQPRNRQLNQPQHF
TGTGCCAGCAGCTCTCAACCCCGCAATAGACAGCTAAATCAGCCCCAGCATTTT
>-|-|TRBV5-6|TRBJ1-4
CASSFQQGGEKLFF
TGTGCCAGCAGCTTTCAACAGGGTGGTGAAAAACTGTTTTTT
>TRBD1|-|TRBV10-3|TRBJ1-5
CAISRTGVGNQPQHF
TGTGCCATCAGTCGGACAGGGGTCGGCAATCAGCCCCAGCATTTT
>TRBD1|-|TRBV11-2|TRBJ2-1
CASSRRTGAFNEQFF
TGTGCCAGCAGCCGACGGACAGGGGCGTTCAATGAGCAGTTCTTC
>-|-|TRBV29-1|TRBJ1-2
CSVDPIEGYGYTF
TGCAGCGTTGATCCTATAGAGGGCTATGGCTACACCTTC
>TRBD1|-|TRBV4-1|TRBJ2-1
CASSHNRGNEQFF
TGCGCCAGCAGTCATAACAGGGGCAATGAGCAGTTCTTC
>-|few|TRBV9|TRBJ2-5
CASSAGATETQYF
TGTGCCAGCAGCGCGGGAGCCACTGAGACCCAGTACTTC
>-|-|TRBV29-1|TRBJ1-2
CSVAAGWNYGYTF
TGCAGCGTTGCGGCAGGGTGGAACTATGGCTACACCTTC
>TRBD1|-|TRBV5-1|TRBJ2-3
CASSQPDRDTDTQYF
TGCGCCAGCAGCCAACCCGACAGGGACACAGATACGCAGTATTTT
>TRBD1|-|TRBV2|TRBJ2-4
CASSRDRTPQNSQYF
TGTGCCAGCAGCCGGGACAGGACCCCCCAAAACAGTCAATACTTC
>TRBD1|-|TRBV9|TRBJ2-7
CASSGRDSFYEQYF
TGTGCCAGCAGCGGCCGGGACAGTTTCTACGAGCAGTACTTC
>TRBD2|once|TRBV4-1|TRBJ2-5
CASSPLAGGEQETQYF
TGCGCCAGCAGCCCTCTAGCGGGGGGGGAGCAAGAGACCCAGTACTTC
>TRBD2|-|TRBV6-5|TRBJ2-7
CASSSSGRALYEQYF
TGTGCCAGCAGTTCAAGCGGGAGGGCCCTCTACGAGCAGTACTTC
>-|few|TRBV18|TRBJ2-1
CASSPPELALGNEQFF
TGTGCCAGCTCACCACCGGAACTAGCCCTTGGCAATGAGCAGTTCTTC
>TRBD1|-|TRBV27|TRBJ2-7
CASSLSGTGGNEQYF
TGTGCCAGCAGTTTATCGGGGACAGGGGGCAACGAGCAGTACTTC
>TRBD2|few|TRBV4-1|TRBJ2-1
CASSQTSGGGNEQFF
TGCGCCAGCAGCCAAACTAGCGGCGGTGGGAATGAGCAGTTCTTC
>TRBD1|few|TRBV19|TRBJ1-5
CASSRTGANQPQHF
TGTGCCAGTAGCAGGACAGGGGCCAATCAGCCCCAGCATTTT
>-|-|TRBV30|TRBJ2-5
CAGSKTGQETQYF
TGTGCCGGATCCAAGACAGGACAAGAGACCCAGTACTTC
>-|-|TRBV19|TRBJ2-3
CASSLPLPDTQYF
TGTGCCAGTTCCCTGCCCCTACCGGATACGCAGTATTTT
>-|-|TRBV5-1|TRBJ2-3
CASSEGSTTDTQYF
TGCGCCAGCAGCGAAGGTTCGACTACAGATACGCAGTATTTT
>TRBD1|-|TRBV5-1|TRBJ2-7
CASSFQTGKDEQYF
TGCGCCAGCAGCTTTCAGACAGGGAAGGACGAGCAGTACTTC
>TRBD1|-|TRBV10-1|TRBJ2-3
CASNRRGRGDTQYF
TGCGCCAGCAACCGTAGGGGGCGAGGAGATACGCAGTATTTT
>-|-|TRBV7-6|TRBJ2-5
CASSLGAQREQYF
TGTGCCAGCAGCTTAGGGGCTCAAAGGGAGCAGTACTTC
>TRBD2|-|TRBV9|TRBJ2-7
CASSPSPSGSYEQYF
TGTGCCAGCAGCCCCTCGCCCAGCGGGAGCTACGAGCAGTACTTC
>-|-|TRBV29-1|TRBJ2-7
CSVVWRAFRLGEQYF
TGCAGCGTTGTGTGGAGGGCTTTTCGGCTGGGCGAGCAGTACTTC